One sample yielded the 32 T cell receptor beta chains listed below, sequenced in a study of technical replicates of blood from a handful of donors. Clones were read by immunoSEQ multiplex PCR, and TCRdb kept only the in-frame ones, dropping some. The data show 70,000 to 90,000 clones, roughly 94% seen once. Sequencing was carried out using T cells isolated from PBMCs. The receptors shown here come from a human donor in good health.

Regarding this clone: This likely comes from a read error, as the CDR3 has no conserved phenylalanine or tryptophan at its end. Because the CDR3's place on the DNA is in doubt, the DNA is left out and the CDR3 is given as listed by TCRdb. This chain connects TRBV25-1 to TRBJ2-6; TRBD2, as called in the table, went unchecked against the DNA. The CDR3 has 10 amino acids, counting both end residues. Germline values: CDR1 MGHDK, CDR2 SYGVNS. The CDR3 sequence: CASREGGTYS.

The rearrangement joins TRBV5-1 to TRBJ1-1, with D perhaps matching TRBD1 (5 bases). CDR1 and CDR2 (germline): SGHRS, YFSETQ. Trimming cost V 3 bases and J 5 bases, with 11 bases left between them. The CDR3 length is 13 residues. The CDR3 DNA sequence: TGCGCCAGCAGCTGGGCCCGGGGGACTGAAGCTTTCTTT. This codes for CASSWARGTEAFF.

The rearrangement uses TRBV11-2 and TRBJ2-1, with 10 bases that match TRBD1. Trimming cost V 5 bases and J 7 bases; bases outside gene matches: 20. Germline CDR1 is SGHAT and CDR2 is FQNNGV. The CDR3 has 19 residues. The CDR3 nucleotides read TGTGCCAGCAGCCCTCACCCGGGACAGGGGCCGGCGAATTCGAATGAGCAGTTCTTC. Protein sequence: CASSPHPGQGPANSNEQFF.

This clone was counted a few times. The rearrangement links TRBV6-6 to TRBJ1-1; D is unclear. Germline loops: CDR1 MNHNY, CDR2 SVGAGI (reference sequence). Trimming took off 8 bases at V and 2 bases at J, with 12 bases between the two ends. This CDR3 spans 13 amino acids. CDR3 nucleotide sequence: TGTGCCAGCGGGCACAGTATCAACACTGAAGCTTTCTTT. Encoded protein: CASGHSINTEAFF.

In DNA, the CDR3 is TGTGCCAGCAGCCAGGGACAGGGCTTCTACGAGCAGTACTTC. Its translation: CASSQGQGFYEQYF. The gene calls are TRBV28 and TRBJ2-7; 9 nucleotides match TRBD1. The CDR3 runs to 14 residues. Trimming took 6 bases from V and 3 from J; bases not matched to a gene: 6. Germline CDR1 is MDHEN and CDR2 is SYDVKM.

This chain uses TRBV19 with TRBJ2-3; 11 nucleotides line up with TRBD2. Germline V gene sequence: CDR1 LNHDA, CDR2 SQIVND (reference sequence). Losses at the gene ends were 8 bases for V and 14 bases for J; bases not matched to a gene: 15. CDR3 length: 14 amino acids. CDR3 DNA sequence: TGTGCCAGTCCTAAAGAACTAGCGGGAGTAACTCGGTATTTT. Its translation: CASPKELAGVTRYF.

The V and J genes are TRBV5-6 and TRBJ1-5; D uncertain. The CDR3 totals 12 residues. Trimming took off 5 bases at V and 2 bases at J, with 5 bases between the two ends. Germline-derived CDR1 and CDR2 are SGHDT and YYEEEE. The CDR3 reads CASSSGNQPQHF. The CDR3 DNA follows: TGTGCCAGCAGTTCTGGCAATCAGCCCCAGCATTTT.

The V gene is TRBV5-4, the J gene TRBJ2-2, with TRBD2 as a possible D gene (6 bases). The CDR3 is 15 amino acids. Trimming cost V 10 bases and J 6 bases, with 22 bases left between them. Per germline, CDR1 SGHNT and CDR2 YYREEE (reference sequence). As DNA, the CDR3 is TGTGCCGTGACCTCCGGGACTCTGAGAGCCGGGGAGCTGTTTTTT. Its translation is CAVTSGTLRAGELFF.

The chain uses TRBV7-9 and TRBJ2-7; the D is unclear. The V and J ends lost 1 base and 1 base respectively, with 5 bases between them. The length of the CDR3 is 13 residues. Germline V gene sequence: CDR1 SEHNR, CDR2 FQNEAQ (reference sequence). The CDR3 sequence: CASSLGLSYEQYF. The CDR3 DNA sequence: TGTGCCAGCAGCTTAGGGCTTTCCTACGAGCAGTACTTC.

This chain joins TRBV18 and TRBJ2-7; 8 bases fit TRBD2. The CDR3 loop spans 14 amino acids. CDR1 is KGHSH and CDR2 is LQKENI in the germline V gene. The trim removed 6 bases at V and 2 bases at J, leaving 6 bases unmatched. This chain's CDR3 is CASSPGGVTYEQYF. The CDR3 bases are TGTGCCAGCTCCCCCGGGGGGGTGACCTACGAGCAGTACTTC.

V usage is TRBV7-6 and J usage is TRBJ2-1, with 7 bases matching TRBD1. The CDR3 spans 16 residues. The V gene end was trimmed by 5 bases and the J gene end by 4 bases; junction bases not matched to a gene: 11. Germline lookup yields CDR1 SGHVS and CDR2 FNYEAQ. The CDR3 nucleotides read TGTGCCAGCAGCCCTGGGACAGCCCCCCCATACAATGAGCAGTTCTTC. It translates to CASSPGTAPPYNEQFF.

The chain joins TRBV7-9 to TRBJ1-2, with a weak D call TRBD1 (6 bases). This CDR3 is built from 14 residues. V was shortened by 8 bases and J by 4 bases, with 17 bases between the two germline ends. Germline V gives CDR1 SEHNR, CDR2 FQNEAQ (reference sequence). The CDR3 is CASGRGGEAYGYTF. The CDR3 DNA is TGTGCCAGCGGAAGGGGGGGGGAGGCCTATGGCTACACCTTC. The variable domain in full, completed from reference TRBV7-9 and TRBJ1-2, reads DTGVSQNPRHKITKRGQNVTFRCDPISEHNRLYWYRQTLGQGPEFLTYFQNEAQLEKSRLLSDRFSAERPKGSFSTLEIQRTEQGDSAMYLCASGRGGEAYGYTFGSGTRLTVV.

This chain connects TRBV29-1 to TRBJ2-7; the D gene is possibly TRBD1 (6 bases). The CDR3 is 13 residues long. Germline V gene data show CDR1 as SQVTM and CDR2 as ANQGSEA. Deletions cut 4 bases from V and 0 bases from J, with 10 bases between. The chain's CDR3 is CSVGETGSYEQYF. CDR3 coding DNA: TGCAGCGTTGGCGAGACAGGCTCCTACGAGCAGTACTTC.

V is TRBV4-1 and J is TRBJ1-3; the D is unclear. The germline V gene encodes CDR1 MGHRA and CDR2 YSYEKL. This CDR3 is built from 17 residues. Between the trimmed V and J ends, which lost 1 base and 0 bases, there was a span of 13 bases. The CDR3 region has the DNA TGCGCCAGCAGCCAAGGAATTACAGCCCTCTCTGGAAACACCATATATTTT. It codes for CASSQGITALSGNTIYF.

This clone was detected only once. The V call is TRBV29-1, the J call TRBJ2-7, with D maybe TRBD1 (6 bases). Germline lookup yields CDR1 SQVTM and CDR2 ANQGSEA. The CDR3 has 13 amino acids. The CDR3 sequence is CSVEGDPPYEQYF. The CDR3 bases are TGCAGTGTAGAGGGGGACCCACCCTACGAGCAGTACTTC.

The V call is TRBV7-2, the J call TRBJ2-3, with 9 positions matching TRBD2. Losses at the gene ends were 2 bases for V and 3 bases for J; bases not matched to a gene: 6. Germline V gene lookup returns CDR1 SGHTA and CDR2 FQGNSA. The length of the CDR3 is 16 residues. Here the CDR3 reads CASSLNPSGITDTQYF. CDR3 DNA sequence: TGTGCCAGCAGCTTAAACCCTAGCGGGATAACAGATACGCAGTATTTT.

V usage is TRBV19 and J usage is TRBJ2-7; D may be TRBD2 (6 bases). Trimming took off 3 bases at V and 4 bases at J, with 13 bases between the two ends. CDR3 size: 14 residues. Germline V gives CDR1 LNHDA, CDR2 SQIVND (reference sequence). This CDR3 is CASSIGGSRYEQYF. The CDR3 region has the DNA TGTGCCAGTAGTATCGGAGGGAGTCGGTACGAGCAGTACTTC.

The chain is built from TRBV10-1 and TRBJ2-3; 8 nucleotides match TRBD1. CDR3 length equals 17 residues. After removal of 4 bases from V and 6 bases from J, the junction contained 15 bases not matched to a gene. The germline V gene encodes CDR1 WNHNN and CDR2 SYGVQD (reference sequence). CDR3 DNA sequence: TGCGCCAGCAGTGGGGGAGAAGGACAGGGAGTATTGGATACGCAGTATTTT. It is translated as CASSGGEGQGVLDTQYF.

The chain recombines TRBV5-1 with TRBJ2-3; 7 nucleotides match TRBD2. The length of the CDR3 is 12 residues. Germline CDR1 SGHRS, CDR2 YFSETQ. The V segment lost 2 bases and the J segment 8 bases; nucleotides outside the gene matches: 2. The CDR3 DNA reads as TGCGCCAGCAGCTTACGCGGGAGTACGCAGTATTTT. It codes for CASSLRGSTQYF.

This sequence joins TRBV21-1 and TRBJ2-5; the D call TRBD1 from the table was never checked on the DNA. TRBV21-1 is noted as a pseudogene. This CDR3 is 13 amino acids long. This CDR3 is CASSTGGDETQYF. DNA of the CDR3: TGTGCCAGCAGCACAGGGGGAGACGAGACCCAGTACTTC.

This chain links TRBV18 with TRBJ1-3; D gene uncertain. This CDR3 has 15 residues. Per germline, CDR1 KGHSH and CDR2 LQKENI. With 4 bases removed from V and 3 bases from J, the gap between germline ends came to 13 bases. For the CDR3, the DNA is TGTGCCAGCTCACAAGCTGCAGACTATGGAAACACCATATATTTT. It encodes CASSQAADYGNTIYF.

The V gene is TRBV7-2, the J gene TRBJ2-3; 8 bases line up with TRBD2. Germline V gene sequence: CDR1 SGHTA, CDR2 FQGNSA. The CDR3 is 16 amino acids. Trimming removed 3 bases from V and 3 bases from J; junction bases left unmatched: 8. The CDR3 protein is CASSFLLADKTDTQYF. The CDR3 DNA sequence: TGTGCCAGCAGCTTCTTACTAGCGGATAAGACAGATACGCAGTATTTT.

The rearrangement uses TRBV7-2 and TRBJ1-2; TRBD1 is a possible D gene (5 bases). The CDR3 runs 15 residues. Per the germline V gene, CDR1 is SGHTA and CDR2 is FQGNSA. The ends were cut back, 5 bases at V and 6 bases at J, with 19 bases in the middle. The CDR3 is CASSPVPYRQDGYTF. The CDR3 DNA sequence: TGTGCCAGCAGCCCAGTTCCCTACAGGCAGGATGGCTACACCTTC.

This chain joins TRBV7-2 and TRBJ2-2, with 7 bases matching TRBD2. The CDR3 has 16 amino acids. Germline CDR1 reads SGHTA; CDR2 reads FQGNSA. The trim removed 3 bases at V and 5 bases at J, leaving 9 bases unmatched. DNA for the CDR3: TGTGCCAGCAGCTTTTTAAGCGGGATAGGGACCGGGGAGCTGTTTTTT. Translating it yields CASSFLSGIGTGELFF.

The chain uses TRBV10-3 and TRBJ2-7; D perhaps matches TRBD2 (5 bases). V was trimmed by 2 bases and J by 3 bases, leaving 8 bases between them. CDR3 length equals 13 residues. Germline CDR1 is ENHRY and CDR2 is SYGVKD. DNA for the CDR3: TGTGCCATCAGTGAGCGGACTTTCTACGAGCAGTACTTC. Translated, it gives CAISERTFYEQYF.

The genes are TRBV10-2 and TRBJ2-7; 7 bases map to TRBD2. V dropped 8 bases and J dropped 1; count of bases not matched to a gene: 2. CDR3 size: 12 residues. Germline V lookup: CDR1 WSHSY, CDR2 SAAADI. CDR3 nucleotide sequence: TGCGCCAGCTCGGGACTATCCTACGAGCAGTACTTC. It translates to CASSGLSYEQYF.

This sequence joins TRBV4-1 and TRBJ1-1; 9 bases are a match to TRBD1. Trimming took 4 bases from V and 11 from J; bases not matched to a gene: 8. Germline CDR1 MGHRA, CDR2 YSYEKL. CDR3 size: 13 residues. The CDR3 reads CASSLPGQGSAFF. The CDR3 DNA reads as TGCGCCAGCAGCCTACCGGGACAGGGTTCTGCTTTCTTT.

The chain couples TRBV6-5 to TRBJ2-1; weak D call: TRBD2 (6 bases). Germline assignment: CDR1 MNHEY and CDR2 SVGAGI. The V end lost 2 bases, the J end lost 7 bases, and 12 bases lay between the germline ends. The CDR3 covers 14 residues. The CDR3 nucleotides are TGTGCCAGCAGTTACAACCCGGCGGGGAATGAGCAGTTCTTC. Its translation is CASSYNPAGNEQFF.

The chain couples TRBV4-1 to TRBJ1-1; 8 positions agree with TRBD1. V lost 2 bases to trimming and J lost 3 bases; unmatched junction nucleotides: 5. CDR3 length equals 15 residues. Germline lookup yields CDR1 MGHRA and CDR2 YSYEKL. The CDR3 protein is CASSQPQGADTEAFF. The CDR3 nucleotides read TGCGCCAGCAGCCAACCTCAGGGGGCGGACACTGAAGCTTTCTTT.

The gene calls are TRBV5-5 and TRBJ1-1; tentatively, D is TRBD1 (5 bases). The V gene lost 1 base and the J gene lost 6 bases, with 10 bases spanning the gap. Germline CDR1 is SGHKS and CDR2 is YYEKEE (reference sequence). The CDR3 sequence is 13 residues long. CDR3 loop: CASSLQFRAEAFF. The CDR3 nucleotides are TGTGCCAGCAGCTTGCAGTTCAGGGCTGAAGCTTTCTTT.

This clone came up once. This chain joins TRBV5-1 and TRBJ2-7; possibly TRBD1 for D (6 bases). CDR3 length: 12 residues. Trimming removed 2 bases from V and 4 bases from J, with 7 bases in between. Germline-derived CDR1 and CDR2 are SGHRS and YFSETQ. CDR3: CASSLTGYEQYF. CDR3 coding DNA: TGCGCCAGCAGCTTAACAGGGTACGAGCAGTACTTC.

J is TRBJ2-1 and V is TRBV11-3, with 8 bases identical to TRBD1. The CDR3 is 15 amino acids. V was pared by 3 bases and J by 6 bases, with 7 bases of the junction left unmatched. CDR1 SGHNT and CDR2 YENEEA come from the germline V gene. CDR3 sequence reads: CASSFMGTGSNEQFF. Written as DNA, the CDR3 is TGTGCCAGCAGCTTCATGGGGACAGGTAGCAATGAGCAGTTCTTC.